Each of the 10 T cell receptor beta chains below was sequenced from the same sample in a study of cytotoxic CD8 clonotypes in ibrutinib-treated CLL. Sequencing was performed with immunoSEQ multiplex PCR; in TCRdb, only in-frame clones are kept and a portion is missing. The sample contains 150,000 or so clones, roughly 88% of which appear only once. The material sequenced was PBMCs, taken at disease progression, from a patient treated with ibrutinib. These receptors were taken from a human donor with chronic lymphocytic leukemia.

This chain uses TRBV4-1 with TRBJ2-7; no definite D call. Trimming took 0 bases from V and 4 from J, leaving 4 bases between them. This CDR3 has 12 residues. The V gene's germline CDR1 is MGHRA and CDR2 YSYEKL. CDR3 loop: CASSQEGYEQYF. The CDR3, as DNA: TGCGCCAGCAGCCAAGAGGGGTACGAGCAGTACTTC.

As regards this clone: At one end the junction does not follow the germline gene, possibly because of a read error. This chain connects TRBV5-1 to TRBJ2-7; tentatively, D is TRBD1 (5 bases). Germline V CDR1 and CDR2: SGHRS, YFSETQ. This CDR3 is built from 14 residues. This CDR3 reads CASGLDTHTYEQYF. The DNA for the CDR3 is TGCGCCAGCGGCTTGGACACGCATACCTACGAGCAGTACTTC.

The rearrangement joins TRBV11-2 to TRBJ2-7, with 7 bases fitting TRBD1. Germline V gene sequence: CDR1 SGHAT, CDR2 FQNNGV. Trimming at V came to 5 bases and at J to 6 bases, leaving 10 bases not matched to a gene. The CDR3 extends over 14 amino acids. CDR3 DNA: TGTGCCAGCAGCCCGACGACAGGGTCGGGCGAGCAGTACTTC. This gives the protein CASSPTTGSGEQYF.

The chain recombines TRBV2 with TRBJ2-7; possibly TRBD1 for D (5 bases). V was trimmed by 4 bases and J by 2 bases, leaving 15 bases between them. CDR1 is SNHLY, CDR2 FYNNEI, per germline. This CDR3 has 15 residues. In nucleotides, the CDR3 is TGTGCCAGCAGTGTGGGGCAGTTGATCACCTACGAGCAGTACTTC. This translates into CASSVGQLITYEQYF.

This clone was seen once. The chain couples TRBV4-3 to TRBJ2-7, with 7 nucleotides matching TRBD2. The germline V gene has CDR1 LGHNA and CDR2 YSLEER. The CDR3 extends over 17 amino acids. J lost 2 bases, V lost 0 bases, and 10 bases had no gene match. The CDR3 here is CASSQDPSGGTAYEQYF. In nucleotides, the CDR3 is TGCGCCAGCAGCCAAGATCCTAGCGGCGGAACAGCCTACGAGCAGTACTTC.

This clone was seen just once. V is TRBV6-6 and J is TRBJ2-2; 7 nucleotides line up with TRBD1. Germline trimming cut 2 bases from V and 7 bases from J; bases unmatched to any gene: 4. The CDR3 length is 14 residues. Looked up from germline, CDR1 is MNHNY and CDR2 is SVGAGI (reference sequence). Here the CDR3 reads CASSYVPGGGELFF. The CDR3 nucleotides read TGTGCCAGCAGTTACGTGCCAGGGGGCGGGGAGCTGTTTTTT.

The chain employs TRBV10-3 and TRBJ2-3; 9 bases match TRBD1. J gave up 6 bases and V 10 bases, and 14 bases lay outside the gene matches. The CDR3 is made up of 15 amino acids. Germline loops: CDR1 ENHRY, CDR2 SYGVKD. CDR3 coding DNA: TGTGCCACCCTTGGACAGGGGCTAGGAATGGATACGCAGTATTTT. Protein product: CATLGQGLGMDTQYF.

The chain employs TRBV7-9 and TRBJ2-7; D unresolved. Trimming took off 5 bases at V and 1 base at J, with 9 bases between the two ends. The CDR3 is 13 residues long. From germline, CDR1 is SEHNR and CDR2 FQNEAQ (reference sequence). CDR3 region: CASSPSQSYEQYF. In DNA form, the CDR3 reads TGTGCCAGCAGCCCCTCTCAGTCCTACGAGCAGTACTTC.

This chain uses TRBV7-9 with TRBJ2-5; 7 nucleotides line up with TRBD1. The germline gives CDR1 SEHNR, CDR2 FQNEAQ (reference sequence). This CDR3 has 15 amino acids. V trimming: 1 base; J trimming: 0 bases; junction bases outside the gene matches: 2. The CDR3 nucleotides read TGTGCCAGCAGCTTAGATGGGACAGACCAAGAGACCCAGTACTTC. Residues: CASSLDGTDQETQYF.

The rearrangement joins TRBV10-3 to TRBJ2-4; D not resolved. CDR3 length: 15 amino acids. Germline V gene lookup returns CDR1 ENHRY and CDR2 SYGVKD. V lost 3 bases, J lost 1 base, and 10 bases lay in between. The CDR3 spells CAISDPHYAKNIQYF. In nucleotides, the CDR3 is TGTGCCATCAGTGACCCCCACTATGCCAAAAACATTCAGTACTTC.